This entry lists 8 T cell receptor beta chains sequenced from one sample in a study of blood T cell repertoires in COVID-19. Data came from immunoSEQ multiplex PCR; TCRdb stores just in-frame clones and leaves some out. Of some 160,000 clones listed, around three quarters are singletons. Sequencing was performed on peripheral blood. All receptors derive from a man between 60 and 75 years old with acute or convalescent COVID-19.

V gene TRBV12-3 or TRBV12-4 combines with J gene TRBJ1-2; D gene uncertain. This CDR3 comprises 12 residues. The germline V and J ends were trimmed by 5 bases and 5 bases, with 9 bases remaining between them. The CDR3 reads CASSRWEYGYTF. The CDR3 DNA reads TGTGCCAGCAGTCGGTGGGAGTATGGCTACACCTTC.

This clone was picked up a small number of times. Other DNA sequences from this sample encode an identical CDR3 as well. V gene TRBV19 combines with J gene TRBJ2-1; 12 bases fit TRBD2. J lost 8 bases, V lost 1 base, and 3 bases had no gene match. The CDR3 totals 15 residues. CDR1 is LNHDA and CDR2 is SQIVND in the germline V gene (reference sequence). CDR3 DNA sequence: TGTGCCAGTAGTATAGGACTAGCGGGAGTAGATGAGCAGTTCTTC. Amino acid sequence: CASSIGLAGVDEQFF.

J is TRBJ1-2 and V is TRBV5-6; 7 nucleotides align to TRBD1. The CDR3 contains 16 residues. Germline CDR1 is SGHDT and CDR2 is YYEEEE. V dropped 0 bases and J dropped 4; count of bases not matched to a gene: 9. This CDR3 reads CASSLGPGGGTYGYTF. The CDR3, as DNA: TGTGCCAGCAGCTTGGGGCCAGGGGGAGGTACCTATGGCTACACCTTC.

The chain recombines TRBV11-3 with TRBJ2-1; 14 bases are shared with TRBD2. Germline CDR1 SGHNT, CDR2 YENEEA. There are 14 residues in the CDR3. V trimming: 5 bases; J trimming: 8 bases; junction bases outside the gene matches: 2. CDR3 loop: CASSRGLAGDEQFF. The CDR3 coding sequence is TGTGCCAGCAGCCGGGGACTAGCGGGAGATGAGCAGTTCTTC.

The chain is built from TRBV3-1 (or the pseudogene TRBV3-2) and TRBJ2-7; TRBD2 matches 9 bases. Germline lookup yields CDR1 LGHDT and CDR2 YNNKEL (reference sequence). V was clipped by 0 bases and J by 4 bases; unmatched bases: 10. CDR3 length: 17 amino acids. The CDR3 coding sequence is TGTGCCAGCAGCCAAGAGGTGGCGGGAGGGCCTGGTTACGAGCAGTACTTC. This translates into CASSQEVAGGPGYEQYF.

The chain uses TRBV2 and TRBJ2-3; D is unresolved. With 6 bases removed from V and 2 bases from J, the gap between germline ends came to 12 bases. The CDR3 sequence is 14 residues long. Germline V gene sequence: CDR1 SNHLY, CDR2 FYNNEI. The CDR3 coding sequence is TGTGCCAGCAGCCCAGGTTTTAACACAGATACGCAGTATTTT. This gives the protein CASSPGFNTDTQYF.

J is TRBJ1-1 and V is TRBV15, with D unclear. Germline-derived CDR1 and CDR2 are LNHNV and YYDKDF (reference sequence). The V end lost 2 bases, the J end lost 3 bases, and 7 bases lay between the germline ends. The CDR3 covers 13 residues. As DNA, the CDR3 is TGTGCCACCAGCAGAATTCCGGACACTGAAGCTTTCTTT. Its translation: CATSRIPDTEAFF.

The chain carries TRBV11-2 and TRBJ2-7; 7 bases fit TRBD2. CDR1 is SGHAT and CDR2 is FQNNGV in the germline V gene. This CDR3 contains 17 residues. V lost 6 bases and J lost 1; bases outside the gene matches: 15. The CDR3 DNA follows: TGTGCCAGCAGGCCGGTGTCTCCTCTAGCGGTTTCCTACGAGCAGTACTTC. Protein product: CASRPVSPLAVSYEQYF.